A selection of T cell receptor beta chains follows, all from one sample in a study of blood T cell repertoires in COVID-19. Assay: immunoSEQ multiplex PCR; the TCRdb copy retains only in-frame clones and omits some. The sample includes under 300,000 clones, approximately 85% of them seen just once. The sequenced sample consisted of peripheral blood. The source of these receptors is a woman aged 25 to 39 with acute or convalescent COVID-19. Both conserved end residues are trimmed from each CDR3. Clone size is stated in some rows and not others, as once, few, many or a class when expanded.

- | TRBV27 | ASSVWTPNTGELF
- | TRBV25-1 | ASRDRAGYLGELF
- | TRBV20-1 | SASGTKRWEQY
- | TRBV9 | ASSVEGQQETQY
- | TRBV2 | ASRDTGGYNEQF
- | TRBV2 | ASSEDRRPYGYT
few | TRBV15 | ATSMMSGVQPQH
- | TRBV7-2 | ASSLRSGRALGELF
- | TRBV9 | ASSAVPGQANYGYT
- | TRBV7-2 | ASSQMRTGDSPLH
- | TRBV14 | ASSQEGQGATSGRYEQY
once | TRBV5-1 | ASSLAGGILITEAF
- | TRBV11-2 | ASSLGWTGNTGELF
- | TRBV5-4 | ASSTRTGGRKETQY
- | TRBV5-4 | ASSLSTSVNNEQF
- | TRBV12-5 | ASGKYGAGTATYEQY
- | TRBV7-2 | ASSSPVAQSIEQF
- | TRBV7-8 | ASSPQGTRETQY
- | TRBV29-1 | SVEGGKNQPQH
once | TRBV6-5 | ASSFRQFSSGNTIY
- | TRBV6-6 | ASSYSRTENSPLH
- | TRBV6-5 | ASSYGAGGSEQY
- | TRBV7-9 | ASSKNSIRTGENSGYT
- | TRBV27 | ASSASTGRQGTQY
- | TRBV12-3/TRBV12-4 | ASSDRETQY
- | TRBV11-3 | ASSPGLAGPLVDTQY
- | TRBV5-4 | ASSLGTGIRADTQY
- | TRBV7-6 | ASSFLAWTGARETQY
- | TRBV27 | ASEGGGGYT
- | TRBV27 | ASSWTSEYNEQF
- | TRBV9 | ASSPARGQGLNTEAF
once | TRBV20-1 | SASLGTNQPQH
- | TRBV15 | ATSREGVGYGYT
- | TRBV3-1/TRBV3-2 | ASSHARGLAGSYEQY
- | TRBV7-9 | ASSRTSGAADEQY
- | TRBV7-2 | ASSPGLAGYNEQF
- | TRBV27 | ASRPRIRRRDGETQY
few | TRBV24-1 | ATSDPGQGAAKNIQY
- | TRBV5-1 | ASKLLAGTYNEQF
once | TRBV19 | ASSILTSSHSYNEQF
once | TRBV10-3 | AIRPGTGAAYEQY
- | TRBV14 | ASSQVGQGSSPLH
- | TRBV9 | ASSNSGLRTDTQY
- | TRBV4-1 | ASSQEGQYNTIY
- | TRBV15 | ATSRGGGGSSYEQY
- | TRBV5-1 | ASSSSSGRSSYEQY
- | TRBV7-3 | ASILTSGRTDTQY
- | TRBV9 | ASSVEQGWREKLF
- | TRBV10-3 | AIRTDSGSGDTQY
- | TRBV10-1 | ASSELGQGPNNEQF
- | TRBV7-2 | ASSASPFTDTQY